Listed below are T cell receptor beta chains from one sample, sequenced in a study of T cell responses to AZD1222 COVID-19 vaccine. Generated by immunoSEQ multiplex PCR, the TCRdb table keeps only in-frame clones and is missing some. The sample contains about 160,000 clones, roughly 90% of which appear only once. The sample here was peripheral blood, taken 28 days after the second AZD1222 dose. The source of these receptors is an adult who received the AZD1222 COVID-19 vaccine. Each CDR3 is given with its conserved first and last residue. Size is omitted from some rows. Given values are once, few, many or a class for expanded clones.

v_gene	abundance	j_gene	CDR3aa
TRBV2	NA	TRBJ1-2	CASSGQKNYGYTF
TRBV5-4	once	TRBJ1-2	CASSLYGNYGYTF
TRBV15	NA	TRBJ2-7	CATSRVRGQGVEQYF
TRBV4-2	NA	TRBJ1-1	CASSFRTGGGSEAEAFF
TRBV6-5	NA	TRBJ1-5	CASKLGARDQPQHF
TRBV13	NA	TRBJ1-3	CASSSTDRYSGNTIYF
TRBV7-2	NA	TRBJ1-5	CASRQGSNQPQHF
TRBV7-2	NA	TRBJ2-1	CASSSVGEQFF
TRBV4-1	NA	TRBJ2-7	CASSQGGGGYEQYF
TRBV15	NA	TRBJ1-1	CATSPTDNTEAFF
TRBV30	NA	TRBJ2-7	CAWSGSYEQYF
TRBV11-3	NA	TRBJ2-3	CASSLDLYGWSGGSSTDTQYF
TRBV12-3/TRBV12-4	few	TRBJ1-2	CASRPGSNYGYTF
TRBV7-8	NA	TRBJ1-5	CASSSTTGGGGSNQPQHF
TRBV6-2/TRBV6-3	NA	TRBJ1-6	CASSYGGRVESPLHF
TRBV14	NA	TRBJ1-1	CASSQGLQIKSFF
TRBV27	once	TRBJ2-2	CASSLAGTGELFF
TRBV30	NA	TRBJ2-2	CAWRTERPTGELFF
TRBV5-1	NA	TRBJ2-3	CASSLGLGTDTQYF
TRBV2	NA	TRBJ1-5	CASRPTGLGNQPQHF
TRBV13	NA	TRBJ2-1	CASSSGTGSSYNEQFF
TRBV20-1	NA	TRBJ2-1	CSGVGSEQFF
TRBV7-9	NA	TRBJ2-3	CASSRLQGARTDTQYF
TRBV5-1	NA	TRBJ1-1	CASSFYDRVYTEAFF
TRBV4-1	NA	TRBJ1-3	CASSQPRTADNTIYF
TRBV12-3/TRBV12-4	NA	TRBJ2-3	CASSPRGVDTQYF